This T cell receptor (beta chain) was identified in a study of cytotoxic CD8 clonotypes in ibrutinib-treated CLL. The study, taken as a whole, reports: Before falling back toward baseline at progression, clonality had risen at the time of ibrutinib response.

This CDR3 spans 13 amino acids. The V end was cut by 3 bases, the J end by 7 bases, with 12 bases between. The germline gives CDR1 MNHEY, CDR2 SMNVEV (reference sequence). PBMCs were cryopreserved, and roughly 1.9 micrograms of genomic DNA from them went into TCR beta libraries. The planned depth of sequencing spanned 1 in 200,000 to 1 in 1 million T cells. Sequencing used immunoSEQ multiplex PCR; TCRdb keeps in-frame clones, though not all of them. Of around 160,000 clones in the sample, more than 75% were seen once. Details on this clone: Its antigen is unknown.

V gene TRBV27 combines with J gene TRBJ2-5; D uncertain. This specimen was PBMCs, taken after 12 months of ibrutinib treatment. This TCR was recovered from a human donor with chronic lymphocytic leukemia. CDR3 nucleotide sequence: TGTGCCAGCAGTTTGGGGTCCCGTGGGACCCAGTACTTC. Translating it yields CASSLGSRGTQYF.